The rows below give T cell receptor beta chains drawn from one sample of a study of cytomegalovirus exposure and HLA in healthy donors. Sequenced by immunoSEQ multiplex PCR; TCRdb stores in-frame clones only, minus some. The table records 55,000 to 80,000 clones, approximately 71% of them present only once. The sample was PBMCs. Source of these receptors: a man aged 50 to 60 in good health and CMV-seropositive. The CDR3 runs from the conserved cysteine through the conserved F or W. Each record gives: D gene, clone size, J gene, V gene, CDR3 protein, CDR3 DNA. A D gene is named only where the DNA matches it firmly. Some rows mark clone size as missing; the rest say once, few, many or name a class of expanded clone.

D gene: TRBD1; clone size: .; J gene: TRBJ1-2; V gene: TRBV29-1; CDR3 protein: CSVKTGQDFGYTF; CDR3 DNA: TGCAGCGTAAAGACGGGACAGGATTTTGGCTACACCTTC
D gene: TRBD2; clone size: .; J gene: TRBJ2-1; V gene: TRBV11-2; CDR3 protein: CASSLDRLAGGSEQFF; CDR3 DNA: TGTGCCAGCAGCTTAGATAGACTAGCGGGAGGTTCTGAGCAGTTCTTC
D gene: .; clone size: .; J gene: TRBJ2-7; V gene: TRBV4-1; CDR3 protein: CASSQEEPPFYEQYF; CDR3 DNA: TGCGCCAGCAGCCAAGAGGAGCCCCCCTTCTACGAGCAGTACTTC
D gene: .; clone size: once; J gene: TRBJ1-1; V gene: TRBV6-5; CDR3 protein: CASSYVAAGANTEAFF; CDR3 DNA: TGTGCCAGCAGTTACGTAGCAGCGGGCGCGAACACTGAAGCTTTCTTT
D gene: .; clone size: .; J gene: TRBJ2-3; V gene: TRBV9; CDR3 protein: CASSVRGGTDTQYF; CDR3 DNA: TGTGCCAGCAGCGTTAGGGGGGGGACAGATACGCAGTATTTT
D gene: .; clone size: .; J gene: TRBJ1-2; V gene: TRBV5-1; CDR3 protein: CASSWLGKGANYGYTF; CDR3 DNA: TGCGCCAGCAGCTGGTTGGGGAAGGGGGCTAACTATGGCTACACCTTC
D gene: .; clone size: .; J gene: TRBJ1-5; V gene: TRBV19; CDR3 protein: CASSPQGWTQHF; CDR3 DNA: TGTGCCAGTAGTCCGCAGGGGTGGACCCAGCATTTT
D gene: TRBD2; clone size: .; J gene: TRBJ2-2; V gene: TRBV10-3; CDR3 protein: CAISGAGTSGYTGELFF; CDR3 DNA: TGTGCCATCAGCGGGGCCGGGACTAGCGGATACACCGGGGAGCTGTTTTTT
D gene: .; clone size: .; J gene: TRBJ1-4; V gene: TRBV11-2; CDR3 protein: CASSLAGSEKLFF; CDR3 DNA: TGTGCCAGCAGCTTGGCGGGAAGTGAAAAACTGTTTTTT
D gene: .; clone size: .; J gene: TRBJ2-6; V gene: TRBV29-1; CDR3 protein: CSVEEAVGPGANVLTF; CDR3 DNA: TGCAGCGTTGAAGAGGCGGTAGGCCCTGGGGCCAACGTCCTGACTTTC
D gene: TRBD1; clone size: .; J gene: TRBJ1-1; V gene: TRBV27; CDR3 protein: CASSFEDRPTEAFF; CDR3 DNA: TGTGCCAGCAGTTTTGAGGACAGGCCCACTGAAGCTTTCTTT
D gene: .; clone size: .; J gene: TRBJ2-7; V gene: TRBV15; CDR3 protein: CATSSAYEQYF; CDR3 DNA: TGTGCCACCAGCAGCGCCTACGAGCAGTACTTC
D gene: .; clone size: .; J gene: TRBJ2-2; V gene: TRBV30; CDR3 protein: CAWSVLGGYGELFF; CDR3 DNA: TGTGCCTGGAGTGTACTAGGAGGGTACGGGGAGCTGTTTTTT
D gene: TRBD1; clone size: .; J gene: TRBJ1-5; V gene: TRBV7-2; CDR3 protein: CASSLGQGGLYSNQPQHF; CDR3 DNA: TGTGCCAGCAGCTTAGGACAGGGGGGATTATATAGCAATCAGCCCCAGCATTTT
D gene: TRBD1; clone size: .; J gene: TRBJ2-5; V gene: TRBV6-6; CDR3 protein: CASSRQDRGLETQYF; CDR3 DNA: TGTGCCAGCAGTCGTCAGGACAGGGGTTTAGAGACCCAGTACTTC
D gene: TRBD1; clone size: .; J gene: TRBJ1-4; V gene: TRBV19; CDR3 protein: CASSIQAGGKLFF; CDR3 DNA: TGTGCCAGTAGTATTCAGGCAGGGGGAAAACTGTTTTTT
D gene: TRBD1; clone size: .; J gene: TRBJ1-3; V gene: TRBV7-7; CDR3 protein: CASSKGRGPGNTIYF; CDR3 DNA: TGTGCCAGCAGCAAGGGCAGGGGGCCGGGAAACACCATATATTTT
D gene: .; clone size: few; J gene: TRBJ1-2; V gene: TRBV7-6; CDR3 protein: CASSVSPDSNYGYTF; CDR3 DNA: TGTGCCAGCAGCGTCTCGCCGGACAGCAACTATGGCTACACCTTC
D gene: TRBD1; clone size: once; J gene: TRBJ2-6; V gene: TRBV15; CDR3 protein: CATSGHRGSGANVLTF; CDR3 DNA: TGTGCCACCAGCGGACACAGGGGGTCTGGGGCCAACGTCCTGACTTTC
D gene: TRBD2; clone size: .; J gene: TRBJ2-2; V gene: TRBV7-6; CDR3 protein: CASSLGPPRSTSGRSTGELFF; CDR3 DNA: TGTGCCAGCAGCTTAGGACCCCCAAGATCGACTAGCGGGAGAAGCACCGGGGAGCTGTTTTTT
D gene: .; clone size: .; J gene: TRBJ1-2; V gene: TRBV4-3; CDR3 protein: CASSQEASGGYGYTF; CDR3 DNA: TGCGCCAGCAGCCAAGAGGCCTCGGGTGGCTATGGCTACACCTTC
D gene: TRBD1; clone size: few; J gene: TRBJ2-7; V gene: TRBV18; CDR3 protein: CASSPVQGANSYEQYF; CDR3 DNA: TGTGCCAGCTCACCGGTACAGGGGGCGAACTCCTACGAGCAGTACTTC
D gene: .; clone size: .; J gene: TRBJ1-2; V gene: TRBV19; CDR3 protein: CASEGFVGYGYTF; CDR3 DNA: TGTGCTTCCGAGGGATTCGTAGGCTATGGCTACACCTTC
D gene: TRBD1; clone size: once; J gene: TRBJ1-2; V gene: TRBV7-8; CDR3 protein: CASSPRTGGRYGYTF; CDR3 DNA: TGTGCCAGCAGCCCAAGAACAGGGGGACGATATGGCTACACCTTC
D gene: TRBD1; clone size: once; J gene: TRBJ2-7; V gene: TRBV6-1; CDR3 protein: CASSGDRGYEQYF; CDR3 DNA: TGTGCCAGCAGTGGGGACAGGGGCTACGAGCAGTACTTC
D gene: TRBD1; clone size: few; J gene: TRBJ1-4; V gene: TRBV5-1; CDR3 protein: CASSHLPGQGWGGTITNEKLFF; CDR3 DNA: TGCGCCAGCAGTCATCTCCCGGGACAGGGATGGGGGGGTACGATCACTAATGAAAAACTGTTTTTT
D gene: TRBD1; clone size: .; J gene: TRBJ2-5; V gene: TRBV5-4; CDR3 protein: CASSKPGQGGFRTQYF; CDR3 DNA: TGTGCCAGCAGCAAACCGGGACAGGGTGGGTTTCGGACCCAGTACTTC
D gene: TRBD2; clone size: .; J gene: TRBJ2-1; V gene: TRBV9; CDR3 protein: CASSVGLADAYNEQFF; CDR3 DNA: TGTGCCAGCAGCGTAGGTCTAGCGGATGCCTACAATGAGCAGTTCTTC
D gene: TRBD1; clone size: .; J gene: TRBJ1-5; V gene: TRBV5-1; CDR3 protein: CASSQTGEAYQPQHF; CDR3 DNA: TGCGCCAGCAGCCAGACAGGGGAGGCTTATCAGCCCCAGCATTTT
D gene: .; clone size: .; J gene: TRBJ1-2; V gene: TRBV6-1; CDR3 protein: CASSAQYGYTF; CDR3 DNA: TGTGCCAGCAGTGCACAGTATGGCTACACCTTC
D gene: TRBD1; clone size: .; J gene: TRBJ1-1; V gene: TRBV19; CDR3 protein: CASSNPTGVNTEAFF; CDR3 DNA: TGTGCCAGTAGTAACCCCACAGGGGTGAACACTGAAGCTTTCTTT
D gene: .; clone size: .; J gene: TRBJ2-7; V gene: TRBV6-6; CDR3 protein: CASSYSRGGFHEQYF; CDR3 DNA: TGTGCCAGCAGTTACTCCCGGGGAGGCTTCCACGAGCAGTACTTC
D gene: .; clone size: .; J gene: TRBJ2-2; V gene: TRBV18; CDR3 protein: CASSPSDRITGELFF; CDR3 DNA: TGTGCCAGCTCACCATCCGACAGAATCACCGGGGAGCTGTTTTTT
D gene: TRBD2; clone size: .; J gene: TRBJ2-3; V gene: TRBV14; CDR3 protein: CATYASGGPTDTQYF; CDR3 DNA: TGTGCCACCTACGCTAGCGGGGGGCCCACAGATACGCAGTATTTT
D gene: TRBD1; clone size: .; J gene: TRBJ1-2; V gene: TRBV29-1; CDR3 protein: CSGKGQGYGYTF; CDR3 DNA: TGCAGCGGGAAAGGACAGGGCTATGGCTACACCTTC
D gene: .; clone size: .; J gene: TRBJ1-2; V gene: TRBV5-4; CDR3 protein: CASSISAGYGYTF; CDR3 DNA: TGTGCCAGCAGCATCTCCGCGGGGTATGGCTACACCTTC
D gene: TRBD1; clone size: .; J gene: TRBJ2-7; V gene: TRBV6-5; CDR3 protein: CASSPTAGTGGVYF; CDR3 DNA: TGTGCCAGCAGCCCAACGGCTGGGACAGGGGGCGTGTACTTC
D gene: .; clone size: .; J gene: TRBJ2-2; V gene: TRBV6-1; CDR3 protein: CASSLDTTGELFF; CDR3 DNA: TGTGCCAGCAGTTTAGACACGACCGGGGAGCTGTTTTTT
D gene: .; clone size: few; J gene: TRBJ2-7; V gene: TRBV21-1; CDR3 protein: CASTPRPVRLREGGSYEQYF; CDR3 DNA: TGTGCCAGCACTCCCCGTCCCGTCCGCCTGAGGGAAGGGGGCTCCTACGAGCAGTACTTC
D gene: .; clone size: .; J gene: TRBJ1-4; V gene: TRBV2; CDR3 protein: CASSDLRGTNEKLFF; CDR3 DNA: TGTGCCAGCAGTGATCTGCGTGGAACTAATGAAAAACTGTTTTTT
D gene: .; clone size: .; J gene: TRBJ2-1; V gene: TRBV2; CDR3 protein: CASSDNEQFF; CDR3 DNA: TGTGCCAGCAGCGACAATGAGCAGTTCTTC
D gene: TRBD1; clone size: .; J gene: TRBJ1-1; V gene: TRBV9; CDR3 protein: CASSGGQGGEAFF; CDR3 DNA: TGTGCCAGCAGCGGGGGACAGGGGGGTGAAGCTTTCTTT
D gene: TRBD2; clone size: .; J gene: TRBJ2-7; V gene: TRBV7-2; CDR3 protein: CASSSRLAGVSYEQYF; CDR3 DNA: TGTGCCAGCAGCTCGCGACTAGCGGGGGTCTCCTACGAGCAGTACTTC